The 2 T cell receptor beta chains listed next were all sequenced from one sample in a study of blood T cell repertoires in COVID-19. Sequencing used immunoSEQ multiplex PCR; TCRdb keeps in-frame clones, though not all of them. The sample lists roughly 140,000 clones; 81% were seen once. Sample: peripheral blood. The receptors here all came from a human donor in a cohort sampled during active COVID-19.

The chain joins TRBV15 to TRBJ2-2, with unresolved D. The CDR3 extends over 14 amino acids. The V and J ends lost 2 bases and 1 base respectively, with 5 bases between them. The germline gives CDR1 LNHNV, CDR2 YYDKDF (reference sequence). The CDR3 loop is CATSRPKNTGELFF. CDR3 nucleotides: TGTGCCACCAGCAGACCAAAGAACACCGGGGAGCTGTTTTTT.

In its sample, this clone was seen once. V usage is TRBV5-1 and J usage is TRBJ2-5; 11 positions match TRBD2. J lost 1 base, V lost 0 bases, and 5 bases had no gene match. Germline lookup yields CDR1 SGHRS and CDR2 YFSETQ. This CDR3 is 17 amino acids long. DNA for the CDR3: TGCGCCAGCAGCTTGGTGTTAGCGGGAGGGCCCCAAGAGACCCAGTACTTC. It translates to CASSLVLAGGPQETQYF.